The 5 T cell receptor beta chains below all came from one sample that was sequenced in a study of naive and memory T cell subsets. An equimolar mix of two oligonucleotides served as the beta constant-region primer for TRBC1 and TRBC2. Four rounds of PCR amplified the ligated cDNA using nested alpha and beta constant-region primers plus SP2. TCRdb reanalysed the UMI-ligation and nested PCR reads using MiXCR and keeps one entry per CDR3 protein. There are tens of thousands of distinct CDR3 sequences in the sample; 9% occur only once, and less than 1.5% lies in the top ten. The specimen sequenced was naive CD8+ T cells from blood. The receptors were gathered from a human donor in good health.

This chain joins TRBV6-8 and TRBJ2-3; 7 bases are a match to TRBD2. The junction had 6 bases not matched to a gene; V was cut back by 5 bases and J by 4 bases. This CDR3 is built from 14 residues. Germline CDR1 and CDR2: MNHGY and SAAAGT. CDR3 loop: CASSPVGGADTQYF. The CDR3, as DNA: TGTGCCAGCAGTCCGGTGGGGGGGGCAGATACGCAGTATTTT.

This rearrangement joins TRBV27 to TRBJ1-4; perhaps TRBD1 as D (5 bases). Trimming cost V 2 bases and J 5 bases, with 9 bases left between them. The CDR3 is 14 residues long. The germline gives CDR1 MNHEY, CDR2 SMNVEV (reference sequence). CDR3 sequence (DNA): TGTGCCAGCAGTTTAGGGTCAGGGAATGAAAAACTGTTTTTT. Amino acid sequence: CASSLGSGNEKLFF. Filled out from reference TRBV27 and TRBJ1-4, the complete variable domain reads EAQVTQNPRYLITVTGKKLTVTCSQNMNHEYMSWYRQDPGLGLRQIYYSMNVEVTDKGDVPEGYKVSRKEKRNFPLILESPSPNQTSLYFCASSLGSGNEKLFFGSGTQLSVL.

The chain links TRBV20-1 to TRBJ2-7; 9 nucleotides line up with TRBD1. CDR1 DFQATT and CDR2 SNEGSKA come from the germline V gene (reference sequence). The CDR3 extends over 15 amino acids. Losses at the gene ends were 0 bases for V and 3 bases for J; bases not matched to a gene: 6. The CDR3 loop reads CSARDYRGRHYEQYF. As DNA, the CDR3 is TGCAGTGCTAGAGACTACAGGGGGCGTCACTACGAGCAGTACTTC.

CDR3 coding DNA: TGTGCCAGCAGCTTGGCTCCCAATGGGCCCCAGCATTTT. Its translation: CASSLAPNGPQHF. This rearrangement joins TRBV5-5 to TRBJ1-5; D gene unclear. The CDR3 consists of 13 residues. CDR1 is SGHKS, CDR2 YYEKEE, per germline (reference sequence). V lost 0 bases, J lost 9 bases, and 10 bases lay in between.

This clonotype has a count of ten or more. The rearrangement joins TRBV29-1 to TRBJ2-3; D not resolved. The CDR3 is made up of 13 amino acids. The germline V and J ends were trimmed by 3 bases and 0 bases, with 7 bases remaining between them. CDR1 SQVTM and CDR2 ANQGSEA come from the germline V gene. The CDR3 reads CSVDGVSTDTQYF. The CDR3 coding sequence is TGCAGCGTTGACGGCGTAAGCACAGATACGCAGTATTTT.